This T cell receptor beta chain is drawn from a study of multiple sclerosis patients with progressive multifocal leukoencephalopathy. General observations from the study: Less diverse TRB repertoires were suggested in most PML patients.

Synthetic inline TR CDR3 controls covering all V-J pairings were spiked into each PCR. The data were produced by immunoSEQ multiplex PCR, yet TCRdb's version contains in-frame clones alone and is incomplete. The sample holds more than 30,000 clones, approximately 88% seen once. Turning to this clone: The antigen is unknown.

Described time point: time of PML onset. The T3 samples were drawn when PML began. With 5 bases removed from V and 6 bases from J, the gap between germline ends came to 17 bases. From germline, CDR1 is MDHEN and CDR2 SYDVKM. The CDR3 has 15 amino acids. The clonotype originates from a woman aged 40 to 50 with progressive multifocal leukoencephalopathy. The material was PBMCs, obtained from a patient treated with natalizumab. V is TRBV28 and J is TRBJ2-1, with D perhaps matching TRBD1 (5 bases). The CDR3 DNA is TGTGCCAGCAGTAGCCCGCGGCAGGGCCCCAATGAGCAGTTCTTC. The encoded protein is CASSSPRQGPNEQFF. Full variable domain (rest looked up from reference TRBV28 and TRBJ2-1): DVKVTQSSRYLVKRTGEKVFLECVQDMDHENMFWYRQDPGLGLRLIYFSYDVKMKEKGDIPEGYSVSREKKERFSLILESASTNQTSMYLCASSSPRQGPNEQFFGPGTRLTVL.